The 26 T cell receptor beta chains in this list originate from one sample, sequenced in a study of blood T cell repertoires in COVID-19. Clones were read by immunoSEQ multiplex PCR, and TCRdb kept only the in-frame ones, dropping some. Of roughly 58,000 clones listed, roughly two thirds are singletons. Sequencing input: PBMCs or T cells enriched from blood (not recorded which). The receptors originated from a woman aged 60-75 years who had been exposed to COVID-19.

V gene TRBV27 combines with J gene TRBJ1-2, with 10 bases identical to TRBD1. Germline V gene sequence: CDR1 MNHEY, CDR2 SMNVEV (reference sequence). V was pared by 5 bases and J by 7 bases, with 7 bases of the junction left unmatched. This CDR3 comprises 14 residues. This CDR3 is CASSLTGGRLGYTF. The CDR3 bases are TGTGCCAGCAGTCTGACAGGGGGCCGGCTTGGCTACACCTTC.

The gene calls are TRBV11-2 and TRBJ1-2; no firm D call. This CDR3 comprises 15 residues. From germline, CDR1 is SGHAT and CDR2 FQNNGV. The ends were cut back, 1 base at V and 4 bases at J, with 13 bases in the middle. CDR3 region: CASSLGDNEVYGYTF. The CDR3 bases are TGTGCCAGCAGCTTAGGTGATAATGAGGTCTATGGCTACACCTTC.

This chain uses TRBV21-1 with TRBJ1-6; TRBD1, the table's D call, was not compared with the DNA. TRBV21-1 has pseudogene status. The CDR3 spans 13 residues. In nucleotides, the CDR3 is TGTGCCAGCAGGGGACAGGGAAATTCACCCCTCCACTTT. Translation: CASRGQGNSPLHF.

V and J are TRBV6-5 and TRBJ1-6, with 9 bases matching TRBD1. This CDR3 has 13 residues. The germline CDR1 and CDR2 sequences are MNHEY and SVGAGI. J was trimmed by 10 bases and V by 6 bases; bases with no gene match: 4. CDR3 loop: CASRGTGKSPLHF. The CDR3, as DNA: TGTGCCAGCAGGGGGACAGGGAAATCACCCCTCCACTTT.

This clone was seen a handful of times. This sequence joins TRBV28 and TRBJ1-6, with D possibly TRBD1 on 6 matching bases. CDR1 and CDR2 (germline): MDHEN, SYDVKM. V gave up 6 bases and J gave up 12 bases, with 15 bases separating them. This CDR3 comprises 13 residues. CDR3 sequence reads: CASRLNRELPLHF. The CDR3 DNA is TGTGCCAGCAGATTAAACAGGGAGTTACCCCTCCACTTT.

V is TRBV5-8 and J is TRBJ2-7; 9 bases are shared with TRBD1. Germline V gene lookup returns CDR1 SGHTS and CDR2 YDEGEE. V trimming: 5 bases; J trimming: 4 bases; junction bases outside the gene matches: 4. The CDR3 is 13 amino acids. CDR3 protein: CASRGQGKYEQYF. The CDR3 region has the DNA TGTGCCAGCAGGGGACAGGGTAAATACGAGCAGTACTTC. Full variable domain (rest looked up from reference TRBV5-8 and TRBJ2-7): EAGVTQSPTHLIKTRGQQATLRCSPISGHTSVYWYQQALGLGLQFLLWYDEGEERNRGNFPPRFSGRQFPNYSSELNVNALELEDSALYLCASRGQGKYEQYFGPGTRLTVT.

This clone was observed a few times. The chain employs TRBV6-5 and TRBJ2-7, with 8 bases aligning to TRBD2. Unmatched junction bases numbered 5, after V lost 6 bases and J lost 1 base. The CDR3 sequence is 14 residues long. Germline loops: CDR1 MNHEY, CDR2 SVGAGI. CDR3 region: CASRSGSKSYEQYF. The CDR3 DNA is TGTGCCAGCAGAAGCGGGAGTAAGTCCTACGAGCAGTACTTC.

The chain is built from TRBV7-2 and TRBJ2-7; 7 nucleotides align to TRBD2. There are 15 residues in the CDR3. Germline V gene lookup returns CDR1 SGHTA and CDR2 FQGNSA. Unmatched junction bases numbered 7, after V lost 5 bases and J lost 0 bases. The CDR3 nucleotides read TGTGCCAGCAGCCCGAGCGGGGCAAGCTCCTACGAGCAGTACTTC. It specifies CASSPSGASSYEQYF.

V and J are TRBV11-2 and TRBJ2-1; 7 positions match TRBD2. V gave up 2 bases and J gave up 6 bases; unmatched junction bases: 10. CDR1 and CDR2 (germline): SGHAT, FQNNGV. The CDR3 has 16 residues. The CDR3 loop is CASSLSLADTSNEQFF. The CDR3 DNA sequence: TGTGCCAGCAGCTTATCCCTAGCGGACACATCCAATGAGCAGTTCTTC.

The rearrangement uses TRBV24-1 and TRBJ2-1, with TRBD2 matching 7 bases. There are 12 residues in the CDR3. CDR1 is KGHDR, CDR2 SFDVKD, per germline. Unmatched junction bases numbered 7, after V lost 5 bases and J lost 13 bases. CDR3 nucleotide sequence: TGTGCCACCAGTGTCATGAGCGGGACCCAGTTCTTC. Protein sequence: CATSVMSGTQFF.

CDR3 DNA sequence: TGTGCCAGCAGTACCCTTGGGCTAGCCAAAAACATTCAGTACTTC. It translates to CASSTLGLAKNIQYF. The rearrangement joins TRBV6-6 to TRBJ2-4; D gene unclear. Looked up from germline, CDR1 is MNHNY and CDR2 is SVGAGI (reference sequence). The germline V and J ends were trimmed by 5 bases and 0 bases, with 11 bases remaining between them. The CDR3 sequence is 15 residues long.

The rearrangement uses TRBV6-2 or TRBV6-3 and TRBJ1-1; D gene uncertain. This CDR3 is 12 amino acids long. V lost 6 bases and J lost 1, with 6 bases in between. Germline V gene lookup returns CDR1 MNHEY and CDR2 SVGEGT. CDR3 nucleotides: TGTGCCAGCAGCACGGGGAACACTGAAGCTTTCTTT. It translates to CASSTGNTEAFF.

J is TRBJ2-2 and V is TRBV18; D is uncertain. The CDR3 covers 13 residues. Between the trimmed V and J ends, which lost 0 bases and 5 bases, there was a span of 4 bases. CDR1 and CDR2 from the germline V gene are KGHSH and LQKENI. CDR3 sequence reads: CASSPPRTGELFF. The DNA for the CDR3 is TGTGCCAGCTCACCACCCCGTACCGGGGAGCTGTTTTTT.

This clone was seen at least ten times. The rearrangement links TRBV27 to TRBJ1-1; TRBD1 might be the D (5 bases). Germline CDR1 reads MNHEY; CDR2 reads SMNVEV (reference sequence). Trimming took off 7 bases at V and 7 bases at J, with 19 bases between the two ends. The CDR3 consists of 14 residues. CDR3 coding DNA: TGTGCCAGCATCTCTGGGGGGTTACCCTTTGAAGCTTTCTTT. The encoded protein is CASISGGLPFEAFF.

The J gene is TRBJ2-7, the V gene TRBV27; D remains unclear. This CDR3 has 12 residues. The V gene's germline CDR1 is MNHEY and CDR2 SMNVEV (reference sequence). The V and J ends lost 6 bases and 1 base respectively, with 7 bases between them. The CDR3 spells CASSSLSYEQYF. CDR3 DNA sequence: TGTGCCAGCAGCTCCCTGTCCTACGAGCAGTACTTC.

This clone came up a few times. The chain employs TRBV3-1 (or the pseudogene TRBV3-2) and TRBJ2-2; 7 bases map to TRBD2. The germline V gene encodes CDR1 LGHDT and CDR2 YNNKEL (reference sequence). With 3 bases clipped from V and 6 bases from J, the junction kept 1 base outside the gene matches. The CDR3 length is 13 residues. CDR3 nucleotides: TGTGCCAGCAGCCAGGGGAGGGCCGGGGAGCTGTTTTTT. Translating gives CASSQGRAGELFF.

The chain has TRBV9 and TRBJ2-7, with 8 bases aligning to TRBD1. Trimming took 0 bases from V and 7 from J; bases not matched to a gene: 3. Germline loops: CDR1 SGDLS, CDR2 YYNGEE. This CDR3 has 13 amino acids. The CDR3 region is CASSVEQGGEQYF. The CDR3 bases are TGTGCCAGCAGCGTAGAACAGGGGGGTGAGCAGTACTTC.

The V gene is TRBV11-2, the J gene TRBJ1-2; 7 nucleotides agree with TRBD1. V lost 0 bases and J lost 4; bases outside the gene matches: 8. The CDR3 runs 16 residues. The germline V gene has CDR1 SGHAT and CDR2 FQNNGV. CDR3 DNA sequence: TGTGCCAGCAGCTTAGAACCAGGGGGACGAACCTATGGCTACACCTTC. Protein: CASSLEPGGRTYGYTF.

V and J are TRBV5-1 and TRBJ2-5, with D possibly being TRBD1 (6 bases). CDR3 length: 13 residues. V lost 3 bases and J lost 3, with 9 bases in between. From germline, CDR1 is SGHRS and CDR2 YFSETQ. The CDR3 DNA follows: TGCGCCAGCAGCTCGGCAGGGGAAGAGACCCAGTACTTC. Encoded protein: CASSSAGEETQYF.

In its sample, this clone was seen once. The genes are TRBV27 and TRBJ1-3; D is unclear. Germline CDR1 reads MNHEY; CDR2 reads SMNVEV (reference sequence). With 3 bases removed from V and 3 bases from J, the gap between germline ends came to 15 bases. This CDR3 is 16 amino acids long. This chain's CDR3 is CASSLRLSPLGNTIYF. CDR3 DNA sequence: TGTGCCAGCAGTTTGAGGCTGTCCCCTCTTGGAAACACCATATATTTT.

This chain uses TRBV6-5 with TRBJ2-6; D is undetermined. This CDR3 is built from 15 residues. The germline V gene has CDR1 MNHEY and CDR2 SVGAGI. V was shortened by 4 bases and J by 0 bases, with 7 bases between the two germline ends. The CDR3: CASSSRGSGANVLTF. CDR3 nucleotide sequence: TGTGCCAGCAGTTCTAGAGGCTCTGGGGCCAACGTCCTGACTTTC.

The V and J genes are TRBV2 and TRBJ2-7; D may be TRBD1 (6 bases). V gave up 6 bases and J gave up 6 bases, with 15 bases separating them. This CDR3 has 13 residues. Germline-derived CDR1 and CDR2 are SNHLY and FYNNEI. DNA of the CDR3: TGTGCCAGCAGGGATACAGGGCGACGCGAGCAGTACTTC. Translated: CASRDTGRREQYF.

This sequence joins TRBV27 and TRBJ2-7, with 11 bases fitting TRBD2. The J segment lost 3 bases and the V segment lost 5 bases, leaving 9 bases of the junction unmatched. Germline V gene sequence: CDR1 MNHEY, CDR2 SMNVEV (reference sequence). The length of the CDR3 is 16 residues. CDR3 loop: CASSQIGLAGLYEQYF. The CDR3 nucleotides are TGTGCCAGCAGTCAAATAGGACTAGCGGGCCTCTACGAGCAGTACTTC.

This clone was seen only once. The chain recombines TRBV9 with TRBJ1-5; no clear D. The CDR3 totals 15 residues. V was pared by 0 bases and J by 4 bases, with 11 bases between. Per germline, CDR1 SGDLS and CDR2 YYNGEE. The CDR3 DNA sequence: TGTGCCAGCAGCGTAGGGGTCGGGGAAAATCAGCCCCAGCATTTT. The encoded protein is CASSVGVGENQPQHF.

The chain carries TRBV7-9 and TRBJ2-1; TRBD1 agrees at 7 bases. CDR3 length: 14 amino acids. Germline V gene data show CDR1 as SEHNR and CDR2 as FQNEAQ (reference sequence). Losses at the gene ends were 1 base for V and 5 bases for J; bases not matched to a gene: 2. CDR3 residues: CASSLGQGNNEQFF. Here the CDR3 DNA reads TGTGCCAGCAGCTTAGGACAGGGTAACAATGAGCAGTTCTTC.

Only one count was recorded for this clone. This rearrangement joins TRBV3-1 (or the pseudogene TRBV3-2) to TRBJ1-6, with 8 bases fitting TRBD1. V dropped 6 bases and J dropped 6; count of bases not matched to a gene: 7. This CDR3 is built from 15 residues. Germline V gene lookup returns CDR1 LGHDT and CDR2 YNNKEL (reference sequence). The CDR3 nucleotides are TGTGCCAGCAGAGACAGGGGTAATGGTAATTCACCCCTCCACTTT. Translation: CASRDRGNGNSPLHF.